The entry below gives a single T cell receptor (beta chain) sequence along with its context. Its antigen is unidentified. TCRalpha and TCRbeta cDNA underwent two nested PCRs of roughly 17 and 9 cycles. TCRdb re-called the 5' RACE reads; one entry per CDR3 protein, DNA not given. The table gives approximately 340,000 distinct CDR3 sequences; the top ten clones make up 2% to 2.5% of it. This specimen comes from a study of monozygotic twins with inflammatory bowel disease. Whole blood supplied total RNA, and T cells were not sorted. General study results and limits: Among the T cells, different subtypes could not be distinguished. Especially with disease activity, IBD patients shared fewer clonotypes with others than healthy twins did.

This TCR was sampled from a human donor with ulcerative colitis or Crohn's disease, or a healthy co-twin of an affected twin (not recorded which). Material for sequencing was blood.

The CDR3 loop reads CASSPGTGELFF. The chain uses TRBV5-6 and TRBJ2-2; TCRdb picks TRBD1, but there is no DNA to check that call. The CDR3 spans 12 residues. CDR1 SGHDT and CDR2 YYEEEE come from the germline V gene.